This TCR beta chain was sequenced during a study of blood T cell repertoires in COVID-19. Background on the study: The study drew acute and convalescent COVID-19 samples from the United States, Italy and Spain. Nucleic acid was either cDNA or gDNA, and it came from T cells, B-cell-depleted T cells, or PBMCs.

Study processing details: By means of reference gene primer amplification, nucleated cell counts were estimated. Assay: immunoSEQ multiplex PCR; the TCRdb copy retains only in-frame clones and omits some. D and trimming were read from the DNA, whereas the V and J calls and clone size are those reported in that table. The sample shows about 53,000 clones, 70% to 85% of them seen only once. CDR1 and CDR2 from the germline V gene are SGDLS and YYNGEE. The J segment lost 4 bases and the V segment lost 0 bases, leaving 10 bases of the junction unmatched. The CDR3 covers 18 residues. The chain recombines TRBV9 with TRBJ2-6; the match to TRBD1 covers 7 bases. Specimen: peripheral blood. The clonotype was recovered from a human donor in a cohort sampled during active COVID-19. CDR3 bases: TGTGCCAGCAGCGTAGCTAGGACAGGAGAATCGGGGGCCAACGTCCTGACTTTC. Encoded protein: CASSVARTGESGANVLTF.